The clone carrying this T cell receptor beta chain has just one count. The antigen remains unidentified. The sample comes from a study of radiotherapy plus CTLA-4 blockade in lung cancer. Study outcomes and limitations: In blood, early T cell clone dynamics reportedly predicted response best, together with interferon-beta. Following radiotherapy plus ipilimumab, tumor-derived TCR clones expanded in the blood.

Using immunoSEQ multiplex PCR, the repertoire was profiled, and TCRdb retains in-frame clones only, with some absent. Of approximately 47,000 clones listed, roughly 59% are singletons. In chemo-refractory metastatic non-small-cell lung cancer, patients got ipilimumab CTLA-4 blockade together with focal radiation. This CDR3 comprises 15 residues. Deletions cut 6 bases from V and 6 bases from J, with 21 bases between. Germline V gene lookup returns CDR1 LNHDA and CDR2 SQIVND (reference sequence). The specimen comprised peripheral blood, sampled from a patient treated with radiotherapy plus ipilimumab. The rearrangement uses TRBV19 and TRBJ2-7; possibly TRBD2 for D (6 bases). The sequence came from a human donor with non-small cell lung cancer who had a partial response to radiotherapy plus ipilimumab. As DNA, the CDR3 is TGTGCCAGTAGCGTTAGCGGAAGCATATATTCCGAGCAGTACTTC. Its translation: CASSVSGSIYSEQYF.